One and the same sample provided the 30 T cell receptor beta chains below, sequenced in a study of Ad26.COV2.S vaccination and SARS-CoV-2 variants. Sample treatment: some 20 received Ad26.COV2.S at low or high dose, single or two shots; roughly five received placebo; per-sample allocation not given. Collection of the samples took place on day 63 after the first injection of vaccine or placebo. Sequencing was performed with immunoSEQ multiplex PCR; in TCRdb, only in-frame clones are kept and a portion is missing. The sample includes approximately 460,000 clones, about 88% of them seen just once. The sequencing here drew on peripheral blood, taken in a trial of Ad26.COV2.S vaccine versus placebo. The source is a person between 18 and 59 years old who received the Ad26.COV2.S COVID-19 vaccine or a placebo.

The chain has TRBV2 and TRBJ2-2, with unresolved D. V dropped 6 bases and J dropped 8 bases, with 7 bases sitting between them. Germline V lookup: CDR1 SNHLY, CDR2 FYNNEI. The CDR3 contains 11 residues. The chain's CDR3 is CASSPRGELFF. The CDR3, as DNA: TGTGCCAGCAGCCCACGAGGGGAGCTGTTTTTT.

This clone came up once. The rearrangement links TRBV28 to TRBJ1-1; weak D call: TRBD1 (5 bases). From germline, CDR1 is MDHEN and CDR2 SYDVKM. V dropped 10 bases and J dropped 4 bases, with 10 bases sitting between them. This CDR3 has 11 residues. In DNA form, the CDR3 reads TGTGCCATCGGGACGGCCACTGAAGCTTTCTTT. Translated, it gives CAIGTATEAFF.

This chain uses TRBV27 with TRBJ2-2; a possible D gene is TRBD2 (6 bases). The CDR3 is 15 amino acids. Germline lookup yields CDR1 MNHEY and CDR2 SMNVEV (reference sequence). V was shortened by 5 bases and J by 3 bases, with 13 bases between the two germline ends. CDR3 in amino acids: CASSLFRRDTGELFF. CDR3 bases: TGTGCCAGCAGTCTCTTCCGGAGGGACACCGGGGAGCTGTTTTTT.

The gene calls are TRBV6-5 and TRBJ1-6; the match to TRBD1 covers 10 bases. Germline trimming cut 5 bases from V and 11 bases from J; bases unmatched to any gene: 6. The CDR3 sequence is 14 residues long. Germline CDR1 and CDR2: MNHEY and SVGAGI. The CDR3: CASSPGQGGTPLHF. The CDR3 nucleotides read TGTGCCAGCAGTCCCGGACAGGGGGGAACACCCCTCCACTTT.

The chain employs TRBV6-2 or TRBV6-3 and TRBJ2-7, with 7 bases aligning to TRBD1. Germline assignment: CDR1 MNHEY and CDR2 SVGEGT. J gave up 6 bases and V 6 bases, and 17 bases lay outside the gene matches. The CDR3 consists of 16 residues. CDR3 sequence reads: CASSRLGQEVPSEQYF. The CDR3 nucleotides are TGTGCCAGCAGCCGCCTTGGACAGGAGGTTCCAAGCGAGCAGTACTTC.

V usage is TRBV5-6 and J usage is TRBJ1-2; 9 bases map to TRBD1. Trimming cost V 5 bases and J 6 bases; bases outside gene matches: 17. This CDR3 contains 17 residues. Germline lookup yields CDR1 SGHDT and CDR2 YYEEEE. The CDR3, as DNA: TGTGCCAGCAGGTCCGGCCTCTACAGGGGGCAAAGGGATGGCTACACCTTC. It is translated as CASRSGLYRGQRDGYTF.

This clone was seen once. Written as DNA, the CDR3 is TGTGCCAGCAGCCCTGGGACAGCTCCCTACGAGCAGTACTTC. The encoded protein is CASSPGTAPYEQYF. The chain combines TRBV7-9 with TRBJ2-7, with TRBD1 identical over 7 bases. Germline CDR1 reads SEHNR; CDR2 reads FQNEAQ (reference sequence). The ends lost 5 bases at V and 2 bases at J; junction bases unmatched: 6. There are 14 residues in the CDR3.

The V and J genes are TRBV6-2 or TRBV6-3 and TRBJ1-1; D perhaps matches TRBD1 (5 bases). The V gene's germline CDR1 is MNHEY and CDR2 SVGEGT. The ends were cut back, 5 bases at V and 7 bases at J, with 20 bases in the middle. The CDR3 consists of 15 residues. The CDR3, as DNA: TGTGCCAGCAGTAACCCCGACGACGGGGCCCTTGAAGCTTTCTTT. Amino acids: CASSNPDDGALEAFF.

The V and J genes are TRBV7-9 and TRBJ1-5; 9 bases line up with TRBD1. Unmatched junction bases numbered 10, after V lost 5 bases and J lost 5 bases. CDR1 and CDR2 (germline): SEHNR, FQNEAQ (reference sequence). This CDR3 is built from 16 residues. The CDR3 sequence: CASSLDRTGEYQPQHF. The DNA of the CDR3 is TGTGCCAGCAGCCTAGATCGGACAGGGGAGTATCAGCCCCAGCATTTT.

The chain uses TRBV2 and TRBJ2-7; TRBD1 or TRBD2 may be the D gene (6 bases each). Germline CDR1 and CDR2: SNHLY and FYNNEI. Trimming removed 2 bases at V and 5 bases at J, with 16 bases between. This CDR3 is built from 15 residues. The CDR3 DNA follows: TGTGCCAGCAGTGAATTCCGGGGGCTGAGGGACGAGCAGTACTTC. Protein product: CASSEFRGLRDEQYF.

V and J are TRBV18 and TRBJ1-5, with D uncertain. The CDR3 is 15 amino acids. The V and J ends lost 3 bases and 0 bases respectively, with 9 bases between them. Germline assignment: CDR1 KGHSH and CDR2 LQKENI. CDR3 region: CASSPEGYSNQPQHF. CDR3 sequence (DNA): TGTGCCAGCTCACCGGAGGGTTATAGCAATCAGCCCCAGCATTTT.

J is TRBJ1-5 and V is TRBV5-8; TRBD1 is a possible D gene (5 bases). Trimming shortened V by 6 bases and J by 5 bases, and 18 bases separated the two germline ends. The CDR3 totals 15 residues. CDR1 and CDR2 (germline): SGHTS, YDEGEE. The CDR3 sequence is CASKRRGPAYQPQHF. The CDR3 region has the DNA TGTGCCAGCAAAAGACGGGGCCCAGCTTATCAGCCCCAGCATTTT.

The gene calls are TRBV2 and TRBJ2-3; D call uncertain. Germline V CDR1 and CDR2: SNHLY, FYNNEI. This CDR3 region has 15 residues. Between the trimmed V and J ends, which lost 7 bases and 2 bases, there was a span of 16 bases. CDR3 sequence: CASTLVSDPTDTQYF. The CDR3 DNA sequence: TGTGCCAGCACCCTGGTCTCCGACCCCACAGATACGCAGTATTTT. The whole variable domain, remainder taken from reference TRBV2 and TRBJ2-3, is EPEVTQTPSHQVTQMGQEVILRCVPISNHLYFYWYRQILGQKVEFLVSFYNNEISEKSEIFDDQFSVERPDGSNFTLKIRSTKLEDSAMYFCASTLVSDPTDTQYFGPGTRLTVL.

Turning to this clone: At one end the junction does not follow the germline gene, possibly because of a read error. V gene TRBV4-2 combines with J gene TRBJ1-6, with TRBD1 as a possible D gene (5 bases). The CDR3 contains 18 residues. Germline CDR1 reads LGHNA; CDR2 reads YNFKEQ. The CDR3 reads CASSQELLRQQAYSLLHF. Written as DNA, the CDR3 is TGTGCCAGCAGCCAAGAATTGCTCCGCCAACAGGCCTACTCACTCCTCCACTTT.

This rearrangement joins TRBV6-1 to TRBJ2-2; D is unresolved. This CDR3 is built from 16 residues. In germline, CDR1 is MNHNS, CDR2 SASEGT. V was trimmed by 6 bases and J by 0 bases, leaving 14 bases between them. CDR3 residues: CASRESHSANTGELFF. The CDR3 DNA follows: TGTGCCAGCAGGGAATCCCACAGCGCGAACACCGGGGAGCTGTTTTTT.

The table lists this clone with a count of one. J is TRBJ1-2 and V is TRBV3-1 (or the pseudogene TRBV3-2), with TRBD1 matching 7 bases. Trimming took 4 bases from V and 6 from J; bases not matched to a gene: 14. This CDR3 region has 16 residues. Germline CDR1 is LGHDT and CDR2 is YNNKEL (reference sequence). The CDR3 nucleotides are TGTGCCAGCAGCCCTCGGACGAACAGGGGTACAAATGGCTACACCTTC. This gives the protein CASSPRTNRGTNGYTF.

The CDR3 is CASSAGLAGANEQFF. CDR3 in DNA: TGTGCCAGCAGCGCGGGACTAGCGGGAGCCAATGAGCAGTTCTTC. The chain is built from TRBV9 and TRBJ2-1; TRBD2 agrees at 14 bases. The ends lost 3 bases at V and 6 bases at J; junction bases unmatched: 2. This CDR3 region has 15 residues. From germline, CDR1 is SGDLS and CDR2 YYNGEE.

The genes are TRBV7-2 and TRBJ1-5; D gene ambiguous. V was shortened by 1 base and J by 2 bases, with 6 bases between the two germline ends. This CDR3 is built from 14 residues. CDR1 SGHTA and CDR2 FQGNSA come from the germline V gene. The CDR3 DNA sequence: TGTGCCAGCAGCTTAGAGGGTGGCAATCAGCCCCAGCATTTT. The encoded protein is CASSLEGGNQPQHF. The whole variable domain, filled in from reference TRBV7-2 and TRBJ1-5, reads GAGVSQSPSNKVTEKGKDVELRCDPISGHTALYWYRQSLGQGLEFLIYFQGNSAPDKSGLPSDRFSAERTGGSVSTLTIQRTQQEDSAVYLCASSLEGGNQPQHFGDGTRLSIL.

V gene TRBV5-6 combines with J gene TRBJ1-5, with D possibly TRBD1 on 5 matching bases. Germline V gene lookup returns CDR1 SGHDT and CDR2 YYEEEE. The CDR3 is 17 amino acids. The V gene lost 1 base and the J gene lost 5 bases, with 19 bases spanning the gap. CDR3 DNA: TGTGCCAGCAGCTTGAAAACGGGGCCACCCTTCGATCAGCCCCAGCATTTT. This encodes CASSLKTGPPFDQPQHF.

The rearrangement uses TRBV15 and TRBJ2-3; 8 bases map to TRBD2. The trim removed 2 bases at V and 5 bases at J, leaving 6 bases unmatched. This CDR3 contains 15 residues. Per the germline V gene, CDR1 is LNHNV and CDR2 is YYDKDF (reference sequence). The CDR3 loop is CATSRLAGKGDTQYF. For the CDR3, the DNA is TGTGCCACCAGCAGATTAGCGGGAAAAGGAGATACGCAGTATTTT. Full variable domain (remainder filled in from reference TRBV15 and TRBJ2-3): DAMVIQNPRYQVTQFGKPVTLSCSQTLNHNVMYWYQQKSSQAPKLLFHYYDKDFNNEADTPDNFQSRRPNTSFCFLDIRSPGLGDTAMYLCATSRLAGKGDTQYFGPGTRLTVL.

V gene TRBV28 combines with J gene TRBJ1-2; tentative D call: TRBD1 (6 bases). CDR3 length: 15 amino acids. V shed 2 bases and J shed 0 bases, with 10 bases lying between them. Germline CDR1 reads MDHEN; CDR2 reads SYDVKM. CDR3 protein: CASSLGRGPNYGYTF. The CDR3 nucleotides read TGTGCCAGCAGTTTAGGCAGGGGCCCTAACTATGGCTACACCTTC.

The chain combines TRBV7-8 with TRBJ1-2, with D tentatively TRBD1 (5 bases). V dropped 5 bases and J dropped 4 bases, with 14 bases sitting between them. The germline V gene encodes CDR1 SGHVS and CDR2 FQNEAQ. This CDR3 contains 14 residues. CDR3 residues: CASSPTRGGYGYTF. The CDR3 region has the DNA TGTGCCAGCAGCCCTACGAGGGGAGGCTATGGCTACACCTTC.

J is TRBJ2-7 and V is TRBV2; TRBD2 might be the D (5 bases). The CDR3 contains 15 residues. Germline values: CDR1 SNHLY, CDR2 FYNNEI. Trimming took off 6 bases at V and 2 bases at J, with 17 bases between the two ends. The CDR3 DNA reads TGTGCCAGCAGGAAGGAGGCTTATCCTACCTACGAGCAGTACTTC. This gives the protein CASRKEAYPTYEQYF.

Only one count was recorded for this clone. The genes are TRBV5-6 and TRBJ2-7, with TRBD1 identical over 9 bases. Germline lookup yields CDR1 SGHDT and CDR2 YYEEEE. V lost 4 bases and J lost 1; bases outside the gene matches: 6. This CDR3 has 15 amino acids. The CDR3 DNA follows: TGTGCCAGCAGCGGGAGGGGACAGGGTTCCTACGAGCAGTACTTC. This codes for CASSGRGQGSYEQYF.

Of note for this clone: This CDR3 is also generated by other DNA sequences in the sample. This chain links TRBV24-1 with TRBJ2-1; D not resolved. From germline, CDR1 is KGHDR and CDR2 SFDVKD. V was pared by 4 bases and J by 6 bases, with 3 bases between. CDR3 length: 11 residues. In nucleotides, the CDR3 is TGTGCCACCAGTGACCTCAATGAGCAGTTCTTC. It is translated as CATSDLNEQFF.

The CDR3 here is CASSLTTFEAFF. CDR3 DNA: TGTGCCAGCAGCTTAACGACGTTTGAAGCTTTCTTT. The chain is built from TRBV11-2 and TRBJ1-1; D uncertain. V was trimmed by 2 bases and J by 7 bases, leaving 8 bases between them. CDR3 length equals 12 residues. Germline CDR1 SGHAT, CDR2 FQNNGV.

The chain has TRBV11-2 and TRBJ2-7; 16 bases agree with TRBD2. Germline loops: CDR1 SGHAT, CDR2 FQNNGV. The V segment lost 0 bases and the J segment 5 bases; nucleotides outside the gene matches: 7. The CDR3 is 18 residues long. The CDR3 reads CASSLDPGLAGGAHEQYF. CDR3 nucleotides: TGTGCCAGCAGCTTAGATCCGGGACTAGCGGGAGGGGCCCACGAGCAGTACTTC.

The chain has TRBV30 and TRBJ1-2; 7 positions agree with TRBD1. CDR3 size: 12 residues. J was trimmed by 6 bases and V by 2 bases; bases with no gene match: 3. Per germline, CDR1 GTSNPN and CDR2 SVGIG (reference sequence). The CDR3 protein is CAWSRDSHGYTF. The CDR3 coding sequence is TGTGCCTGGAGTCGGGACAGCCATGGCTACACCTTC.

The chain uses TRBV9 and TRBJ2-3, with 14 positions matching TRBD2. This CDR3 spans 17 amino acids. V trimming: 3 bases; J trimming: 2 bases; junction bases outside the gene matches: 5. CDR1 is SGDLS, CDR2 YYNGEE, per germline. CDR3 DNA: TGTGCCAGCAGCGCCTCGACTAGCGGGGGGGCCACAGATACGCAGTATTTT. Translated, it gives CASSASTSGGATDTQYF.

This clone has only one observation. The DNA of the CDR3 is TGTGCCAGCAGTTCGTTAGGGAGGTTTAACACCGGGGAGCTGTTTTTT. Its translation: CASSSLGRFNTGELFF. V gene TRBV27 combines with J gene TRBJ2-2; D is perhaps TRBD2 (6 bases). The CDR3 runs 16 residues. V lost 4 bases and J lost 2, with 14 bases in between. Germline loops: CDR1 MNHEY, CDR2 SMNVEV (reference sequence).